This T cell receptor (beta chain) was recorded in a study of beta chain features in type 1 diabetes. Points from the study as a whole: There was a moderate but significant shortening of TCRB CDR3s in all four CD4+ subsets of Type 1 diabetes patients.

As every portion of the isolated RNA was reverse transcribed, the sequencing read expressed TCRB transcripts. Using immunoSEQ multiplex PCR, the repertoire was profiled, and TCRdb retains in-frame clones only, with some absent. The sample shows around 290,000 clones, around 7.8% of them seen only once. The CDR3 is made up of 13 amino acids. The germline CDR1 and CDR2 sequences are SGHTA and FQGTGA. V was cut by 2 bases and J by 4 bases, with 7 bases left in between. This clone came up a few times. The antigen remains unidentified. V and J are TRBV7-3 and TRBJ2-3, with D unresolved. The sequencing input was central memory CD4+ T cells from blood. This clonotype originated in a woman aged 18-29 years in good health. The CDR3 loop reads CASSLLAADTQYF. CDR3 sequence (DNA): TGTGCCAGCAGCTTACTTGCGGCAGATACGCAGTATTTT. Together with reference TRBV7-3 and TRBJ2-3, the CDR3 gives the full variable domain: GAGVSQTPSNKVTEKGKYVELRCDPISGHTALYWYRQSLGQGPEFLIYFQGTGAADDSGLPNDRFFAVRPEGSVSTLKIQRTERGDSAVYLCASSLLAADTQYFGPGTRLTVL.